The next 10 T cell receptor beta chains were all read from a single sample in a study of blood T cell repertoires in COVID-19. The table came from immunoSEQ multiplex PCR; TCRdb's copy has only in-frame clones and leaves some out. Of around 170,000 clones in the sample, roughly 90% were seen once. The sample was peripheral blood. Source of these receptors: a man in his fifties or sixties with acute or convalescent COVID-19.

The count of this clone is one. This chain uses TRBV7-9 with TRBJ1-6; 10 bases match TRBD1. CDR3 length equals 15 residues. The trim removed 5 bases at V and 7 bases at J, leaving 5 bases unmatched. Germline lookup yields CDR1 SEHNR and CDR2 FQNEAQ (reference sequence). The CDR3 DNA is TGTGCCAGCAGCAGACCGGGACAGGGGAATTCACCCCTCCACTTT. Translation gives CASSRPGQGNSPLHF.

The chain links TRBV10-1 to TRBJ2-3; 9 bases match TRBD2. The V segment lost 3 bases and the J segment 0 bases; nucleotides outside the gene matches: 7. This CDR3 spans 17 amino acids. CDR1 is WNHNN and CDR2 is SYGVQD in the germline V gene (reference sequence). The CDR3 loop reads CASSEELAGISTDTQYF. CDR3 DNA sequence: TGCGCCAGCAGTGAAGAACTAGCGGGCATAAGCACAGATACGCAGTATTTT.

The genes are TRBV2 and TRBJ2-3; no reliable D call. The length of the CDR3 is 12 residues. V was cut by 7 bases and J by 6 bases, with 11 bases left in between. The germline V gene has CDR1 SNHLY and CDR2 FYNNEI. For the CDR3, the DNA is TGTGCCAGCAATAACTACCCTGATACGCAGTATTTT. This gives the protein CASNNYPDTQYF. The entire variable domain, with the rest obtained from reference TRBV2 and TRBJ2-3, is as follows: EPEVTQTPSHQVTQMGQEVILRCVPISNHLYFYWYRQILGQKVEFLVSFYNNEISEKSEIFDDQFSVERPDGSNFTLKIRSTKLEDSAMYFCASNNYPDTQYFGPGTRLTVL.

The chain recombines TRBV7-2 with TRBJ2-5, with 8 nucleotides matching TRBD2. This CDR3 is 15 amino acids long. Trimming at V came to 5 bases and at J to 5 bases, leaving 10 bases not matched to a gene. Germline CDR1 SGHTA, CDR2 FQGNSA. The CDR3 is CASSAGRGAWETQYF. CDR3 coding DNA: TGTGCCAGCAGCGCGGGGCGGGGGGCGTGGGAGACCCAGTACTTC.

This chain uses TRBV15 with TRBJ2-2; D perhaps matches TRBD2 (8 bases). The CDR3 sequence is 19 residues long. Germline CDR1 LNHNV, CDR2 YYDKDF (reference sequence). Deletions cut 8 bases from V and 3 bases from J, with 28 bases between. CDR3 DNA sequence: TGTGCCACCTCAAGAGAAGAAGGGGGCGGGAGGCTGTACACCGGGGAGCTGTTTTTT. This codes for CATSREEGGGRLYTGELFF. The variable domain in full, with the rest retrieved from reference TRBV15 and TRBJ2-2, is DAMVIQNPRYQVTQFGKPVTLSCSQTLNHNVMYWYQQKSSQAPKLLFHYYDKDFNNEADTPDNFQSRRPNTSFCFLDIRSPGLGDTAMYLCATSREEGGGRLYTGELFFGEGSRLTVL.

The chain links TRBV28 to TRBJ1-2; D is unresolved. The germline CDR1 and CDR2 sequences are MDHEN and SYDVKM. This CDR3 contains 16 residues. V lost 1 base, J lost 0 bases, and 12 bases lay in between. The CDR3 sequence is CASSLLGSGANYGYTF. CDR3 DNA sequence: TGTGCCAGCAGTTTATTGGGATCGGGAGCTAACTATGGCTACACCTTC.

This rearrangement joins TRBV6-5 to TRBJ1-5, with a possible D match to TRBD1 (6 bases). Germline V gives CDR1 MNHEY, CDR2 SVGAGI. The CDR3 has 11 amino acids. With 6 bases removed from V and 16 bases from J, the gap between germline ends came to 16 bases. Here the CDR3 DNA reads TGTGCCAGCAGGCGACAGGCGATCAATCATTTT. Its translation: CASRRQAINHF.

This clone has more than one count but fewer than ten. The gene calls are TRBV3-1 (or the pseudogene TRBV3-2) and TRBJ1-5; D may be TRBD1 (5 bases). V lost 0 bases and J 2 bases, leaving 8 bases between the germline ends. Germline assignment: CDR1 LGHDT and CDR2 YNNKEL (reference sequence). This CDR3 contains 15 residues. The chain's CDR3 is CASSQEWGRNQPQHF. The CDR3 DNA reads as TGTGCCAGCAGCCAAGAATGGGGCCGCAATCAGCCCCAGCATTTT.

The chain uses TRBV24-1 and TRBJ2-3; TRBD2 matches 9 bases. J was trimmed by 2 bases and V by 3 bases; bases with no gene match: 8. The CDR3 totals 17 residues. Germline values: CDR1 KGHDR, CDR2 SFDVKD. CDR3 nucleotides: TGTGCCACCAGTGATCCTCCCTCGGGACTAGCCACAGATACGCAGTATTTT. Protein sequence: CATSDPPSGLATDTQYF.

CDR3 protein: CATRLQGNTEAFF. The DNA of the CDR3 is TGTGCCACCAGATTACAGGGGAACACTGAAGCTTTCTTT. The genes are TRBV24-1 and TRBJ1-1, with D maybe TRBD1 (6 bases). Deletions cut 7 bases from V and 1 base from J, with 9 bases between. The CDR3 is 13 residues long. Germline V gene sequence: CDR1 KGHDR, CDR2 SFDVKD.